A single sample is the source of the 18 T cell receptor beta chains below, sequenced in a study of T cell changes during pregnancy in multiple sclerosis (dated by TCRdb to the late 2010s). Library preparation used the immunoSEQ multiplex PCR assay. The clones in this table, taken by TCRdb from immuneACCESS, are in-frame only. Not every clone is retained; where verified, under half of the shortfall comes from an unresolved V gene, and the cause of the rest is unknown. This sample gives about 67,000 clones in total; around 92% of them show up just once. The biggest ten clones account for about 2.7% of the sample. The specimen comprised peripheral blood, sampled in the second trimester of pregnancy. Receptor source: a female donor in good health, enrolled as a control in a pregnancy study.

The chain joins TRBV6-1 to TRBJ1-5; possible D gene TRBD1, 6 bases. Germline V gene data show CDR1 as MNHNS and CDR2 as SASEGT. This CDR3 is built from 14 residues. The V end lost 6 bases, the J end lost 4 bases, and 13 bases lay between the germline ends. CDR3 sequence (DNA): TGTGCCAGCAGAGCCGGACAGAATAATCAGCCCCAGCATTTT. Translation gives CASRAGQNNQPQHF.

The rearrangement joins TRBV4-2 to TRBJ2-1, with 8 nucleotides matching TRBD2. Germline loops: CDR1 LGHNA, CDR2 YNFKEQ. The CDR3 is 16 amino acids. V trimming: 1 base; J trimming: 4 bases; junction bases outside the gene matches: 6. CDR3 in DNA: TGTGCCAGCAGCCAAGCTGTACTAGCGGAATACAATGAGCAGTTCTTC. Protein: CASSQAVLAEYNEQFF.

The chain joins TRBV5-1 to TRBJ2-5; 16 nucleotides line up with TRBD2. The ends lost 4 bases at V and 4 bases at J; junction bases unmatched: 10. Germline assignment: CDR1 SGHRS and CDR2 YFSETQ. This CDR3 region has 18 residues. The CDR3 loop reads CASSPGLAGGRVGETQYF. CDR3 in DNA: TGCGCCAGCAGCCCGGGACTAGCGGGGGGGCGAGTAGGAGAGACCCAGTACTTC.

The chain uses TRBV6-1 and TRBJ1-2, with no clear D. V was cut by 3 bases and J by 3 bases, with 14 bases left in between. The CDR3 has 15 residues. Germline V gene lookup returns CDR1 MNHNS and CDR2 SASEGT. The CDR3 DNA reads TGTGCCAGCAGTGATGGGGTCCAGGAGGACTATGGCTACACCTTC. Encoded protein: CASSDGVQEDYGYTF.

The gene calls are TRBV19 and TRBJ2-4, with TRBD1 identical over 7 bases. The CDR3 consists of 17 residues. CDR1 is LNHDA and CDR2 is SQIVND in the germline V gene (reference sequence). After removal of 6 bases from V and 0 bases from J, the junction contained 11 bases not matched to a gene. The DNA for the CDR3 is TGTGCCAGTAGCCCGAGGGACAGTAGACTAGCCAAAAACATTCAGTACTTC. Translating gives CASSPRDSRLAKNIQYF.

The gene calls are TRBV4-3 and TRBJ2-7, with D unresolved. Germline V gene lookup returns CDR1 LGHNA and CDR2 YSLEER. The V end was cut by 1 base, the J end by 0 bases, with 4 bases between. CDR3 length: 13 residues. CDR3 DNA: TGCGCCAGCAGCCAAGTCGGCTCCTACGAGCAGTACTTC. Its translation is CASSQVGSYEQYF.

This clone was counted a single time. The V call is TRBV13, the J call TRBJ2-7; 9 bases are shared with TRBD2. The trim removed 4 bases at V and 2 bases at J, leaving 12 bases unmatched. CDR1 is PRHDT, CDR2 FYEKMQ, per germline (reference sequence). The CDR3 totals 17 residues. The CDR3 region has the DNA TGTGCCAGCAGCTCCGTTGGCGGACTAGCGCATCCCTACGAGCAGTACTTC. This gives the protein CASSSVGGLAHPYEQYF.

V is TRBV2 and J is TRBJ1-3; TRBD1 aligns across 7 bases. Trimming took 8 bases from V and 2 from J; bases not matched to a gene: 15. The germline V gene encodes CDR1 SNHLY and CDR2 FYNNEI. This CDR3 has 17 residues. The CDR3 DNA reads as TGTGCCAGCGTGGGGGACAGTATTGCAGTCCCTGGAAACACCATATATTTT. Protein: CASVGDSIAVPGNTIYF.

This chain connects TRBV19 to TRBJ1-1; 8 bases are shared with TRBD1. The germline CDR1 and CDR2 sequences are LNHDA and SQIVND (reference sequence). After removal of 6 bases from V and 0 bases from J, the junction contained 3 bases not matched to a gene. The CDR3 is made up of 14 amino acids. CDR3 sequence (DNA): TGTGCCAGTAGAAGGGACAGGATGAACACTGAAGCTTTCTTT. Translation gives CASRRDRMNTEAFF.

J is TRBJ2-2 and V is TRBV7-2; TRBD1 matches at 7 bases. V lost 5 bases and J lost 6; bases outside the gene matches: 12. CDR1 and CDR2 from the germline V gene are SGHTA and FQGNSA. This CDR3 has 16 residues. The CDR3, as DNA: TGTGCCAGCAGCAACAGACAGGGCCCCTCTCCCGGGGAGCTGTTTTTT. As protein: CASSNRQGPSPGELFF.

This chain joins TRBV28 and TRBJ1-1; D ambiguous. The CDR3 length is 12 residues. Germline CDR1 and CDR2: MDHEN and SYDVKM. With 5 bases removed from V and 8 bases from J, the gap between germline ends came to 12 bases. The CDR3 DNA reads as TGTGCCAGCAGTCTAGCGGTAACCGAAGCTTTCTTT. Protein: CASSLAVTEAFF.

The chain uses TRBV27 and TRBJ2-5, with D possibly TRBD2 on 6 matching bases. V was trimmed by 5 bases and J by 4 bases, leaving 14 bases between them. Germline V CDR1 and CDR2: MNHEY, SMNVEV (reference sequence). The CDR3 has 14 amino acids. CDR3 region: CASSLRETGETQYF. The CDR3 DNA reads TGTGCCAGCAGTCTCCGGGAGACGGGAGAGACCCAGTACTTC.

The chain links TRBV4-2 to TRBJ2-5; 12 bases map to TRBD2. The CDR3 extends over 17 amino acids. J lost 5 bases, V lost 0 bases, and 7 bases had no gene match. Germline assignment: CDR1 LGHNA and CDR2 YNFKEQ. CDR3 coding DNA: TGTGCCAGCAGCCAAGATCTAGCGGGGGGGCCTGGGGAGACCCAGTACTTC. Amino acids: CASSQDLAGGPGETQYF.

CDR3: CAINGQLNTEAFF. The CDR3 DNA reads TGTGCCATCAACGGACAGCTGAACACTGAAGCTTTCTTT. V usage is TRBV10-3 and J usage is TRBJ1-1; possible D gene TRBD1, 6 bases. Germline CDR1 and CDR2: ENHRY and SYGVKD. The CDR3 has 13 amino acids. V was pared by 7 bases and J by 0 bases, with 9 bases between.

The CDR3 coding sequence is TGTGCCAGTAGTCGGGCGGGAGCTCCTTTTGAGTTCTTC. This sequence encodes CASSRAGAPFEFF. The gene calls are TRBV19 and TRBJ2-1, with 7 bases aligning to TRBD2. After removal of 5 bases from V and 14 bases from J, the junction contained 12 bases not matched to a gene. CDR1 LNHDA and CDR2 SQIVND come from the germline V gene (reference sequence). This CDR3 contains 13 residues.

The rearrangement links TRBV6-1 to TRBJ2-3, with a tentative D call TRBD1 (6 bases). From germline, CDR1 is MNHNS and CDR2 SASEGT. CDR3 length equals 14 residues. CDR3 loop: CAGLGGPHRDTQYF. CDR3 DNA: TGTGCGGGGCTTGGGGGCCCTCACAGAGATACGCAGTATTTT.

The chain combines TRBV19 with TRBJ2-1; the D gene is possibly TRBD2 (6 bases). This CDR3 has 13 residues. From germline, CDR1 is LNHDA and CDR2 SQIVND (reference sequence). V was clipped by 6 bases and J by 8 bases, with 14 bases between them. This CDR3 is CASSQTSPDEQFF. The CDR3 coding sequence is TGTGCCAGTAGCCAGACTAGTCCCGATGAGCAGTTCTTC.

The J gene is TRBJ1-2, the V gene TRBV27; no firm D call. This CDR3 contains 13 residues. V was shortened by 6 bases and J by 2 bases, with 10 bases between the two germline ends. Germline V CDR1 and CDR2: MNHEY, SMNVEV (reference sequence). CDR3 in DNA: TGTGCCAGCAGCCGAGAGGCAAACTATGGCTACACCTTC. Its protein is CASSREANYGYTF.